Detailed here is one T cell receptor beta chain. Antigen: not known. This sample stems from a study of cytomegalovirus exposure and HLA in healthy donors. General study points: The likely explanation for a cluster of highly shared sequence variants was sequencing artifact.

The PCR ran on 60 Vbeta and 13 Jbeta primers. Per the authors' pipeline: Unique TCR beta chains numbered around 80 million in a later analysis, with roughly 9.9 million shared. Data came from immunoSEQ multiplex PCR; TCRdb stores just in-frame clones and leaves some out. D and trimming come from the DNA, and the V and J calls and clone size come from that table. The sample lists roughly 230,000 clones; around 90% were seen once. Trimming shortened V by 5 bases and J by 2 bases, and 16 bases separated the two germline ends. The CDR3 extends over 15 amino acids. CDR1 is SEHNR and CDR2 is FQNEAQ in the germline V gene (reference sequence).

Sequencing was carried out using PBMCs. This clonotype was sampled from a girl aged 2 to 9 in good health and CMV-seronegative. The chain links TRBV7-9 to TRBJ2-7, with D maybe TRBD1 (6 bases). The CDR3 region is CASSPSTGSTYEQYF. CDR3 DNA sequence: TGTGCCAGCAGCCCGAGTACAGGGTCGACCTACGAGCAGTACTTC.